The source of this T cell receptor (beta chain) is a study of metastatic and nonmetastatic thyroid tumors. Study observations and caveats: Significantly higher TCR beta diversity was reportedly seen in malignant thyroid tumors than benign nodules, in blood and tumor.

Patients were all untreated before their thyroid surgery. Per the original data handling: A papillary thyroid cancer distant-metastasis classifier was built from CDR3 differences across clinicopathological groups. Via MiXCR, TCRdb re-called the PCR reads. Here the V and J calls rest on TCRdb's processing, not on the authors' analysis. The sample yields approximately 5,400 clones, about two fifths seen once. V was clipped by 2 bases and J by 7 bases, with 2 bases between them. CDR3 size: 11 residues. Germline CDR1 reads SEHNR; CDR2 reads FQNEAQ (reference sequence). This clone was observed a handful of times. Its antigen is as yet unknown.

The material sequenced was adjacent normal tissue. The source is a female donor with papillary thyroid cancer or a benign thyroid nodule (not recorded which). Some clones in this sample may be carry-over from other donors' samples. V and J are TRBV7-9 and TRBJ2-2; the D is unclear. The chain's CDR3 is CASSLLGELFF. CDR3 bases: TGTGCCAGCAGCTTACTCGGGGAGCTGTTTTTT.